The clone carrying this T cell receptor (beta chain) has just a few counts. The CDR3 has 13 residues. Germline-derived CDR1 and CDR2 are WSHSY and SAAADI. Trimming removed 9 bases at V and 3 bases at J, with 12 bases between. This sample was included in a study of kidney transplant recipient with SARS-CoV-2 infection. Using its own MiXCR run on the reads, TCRdb lists one record per CDR3 protein. The profile shows 250,000 or so distinct CDR3 sequences, roughly 26% of them singletons. Sequencing used a blood sample, obtained at baseline and on roughly day 110 from a kidney transplant recipient. This TCR was sampled from a male patient between 25 and 39 years old who had COVID-19 and was a kidney transplant recipient. Some T cells may be graft donor cells. This sequence joins TRBV10-2 and TRBJ2-1; D remains unclear. In nucleotides, the CDR3 is TGCGCCAGTGGTCAGGACGTCTACAATGAGCAGTTCTTC. It is translated as CASGQDVYNEQFF.